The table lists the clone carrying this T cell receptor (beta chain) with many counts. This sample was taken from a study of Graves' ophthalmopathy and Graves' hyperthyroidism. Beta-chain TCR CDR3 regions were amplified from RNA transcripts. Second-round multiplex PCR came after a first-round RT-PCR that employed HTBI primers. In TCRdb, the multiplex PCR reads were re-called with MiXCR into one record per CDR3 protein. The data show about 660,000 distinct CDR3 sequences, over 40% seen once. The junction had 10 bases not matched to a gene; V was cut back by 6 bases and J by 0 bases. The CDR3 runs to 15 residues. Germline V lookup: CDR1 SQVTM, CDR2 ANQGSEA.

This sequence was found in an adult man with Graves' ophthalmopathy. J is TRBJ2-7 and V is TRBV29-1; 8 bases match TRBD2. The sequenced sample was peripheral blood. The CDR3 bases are TGCAGCGTCACTGACGGGACTAGAAACTCCTACGAGCAGTACTTC. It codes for CSVTDGTRNSYEQYF.